The 20 T cell receptor beta chains in this list originate from one sample, sequenced in a study of metastatic and nonmetastatic thyroid tumors. Through MiXCR, TCRdb re-clonotyped the PCR reads. The sample consists of some 15,000 clones, less than 4.5% of them appearing once. Thyroid surgery was preceded by no treatment in any patient. What was sequenced was tumor tissue. Receptors originate from a female donor with papillary thyroid cancer or a benign thyroid nodule (not recorded which). Some clones in this sample may be carry-over from other donors' samples.

The V gene is TRBV30, the J gene TRBJ2-2; no firm D call. The ends were cut back, 0 bases at V and 3 bases at J, with 11 bases in the middle. Germline V gene lookup returns CDR1 GTSNPN and CDR2 SVGIG (reference sequence). CDR3 length equals 15 residues. As DNA, the CDR3 is TGTGCCTGGAGTGTCGCAGGACGAGACACCGGGGAGCTGTTTTTT. Protein: CAWSVAGRDTGELFF.

The chain uses TRBV28 and TRBJ1-1; D may be TRBD1 (5 bases). Germline values: CDR1 MDHEN, CDR2 SYDVKM. The CDR3 is 13 residues long. V gave up 6 bases and J gave up 1 base, with 9 bases separating them. CDR3 in amino acids: CASRRTGNTEAFF. CDR3 nucleotides: TGTGCCAGCAGACGAACAGGGAACACTGAAGCTTTCTTT.

Here the CDR3 DNA reads TGTGCCAGATGCGGGGACGGGGGGCCCTCTGGGGCCAACGTCCTGACTTTC. It translates to CARCGDGGPSGANVLTF. The chain has TRBV9 and TRBJ2-6; weak D call: TRBD2 (7 bases). Looked up from germline, CDR1 is SGDLS and CDR2 is YYNGEE. V gave up 8 bases and J gave up 0 bases, with 18 bases separating them. This CDR3 is 17 amino acids long.

For this clone: The junction departs from germline at one end; a sequencing error may be responsible. This rearrangement joins TRBV6-2 or TRBV6-3 to TRBJ2-1, with a weak D call TRBD1 (5 bases). This CDR3 has 15 residues. CDR1 and CDR2 from the germline V gene are MNHEY and SVGEGT. For the CDR3, the DNA is TGTGCCAGCACTGCCTTAGAGTGGGGCTACAACGAGCAGTTCTTC. Translating gives CASTALEWGYNEQFF.

The chain joins TRBV30 to TRBJ1-4; D possibly corresponds to TRBD1 (5 bases). V was cut by 0 bases and J by 8 bases, with 10 bases left in between. The CDR3 runs to 13 residues. Germline CDR1 and CDR2: GTSNPN and SVGIG (reference sequence). The CDR3 region is CAWSVGVWEKLFF. CDR3 sequence (DNA): TGTGCCTGGAGTGTGGGGGTTTGGGAAAAACTGTTTTTT.

This clone occurred a few times. Sequence at one end of the junction differs from germline and may be a read error. This chain joins TRBV7-8 and TRBJ2-1; tentatively, D is TRBD2 (6 bases). The germline CDR1 and CDR2 sequences are SGHVS and FQNEAQ. CDR3 length: 14 amino acids. CDR3 loop: CASSIRDSDNEQFF. Written as DNA, the CDR3 is TGTGCCAGCAGCATAAGGGACTCCGACAATGAGCAGTTCTTC.

The genes are TRBV9 and TRBJ2-7; D may be TRBD1 or TRBD2 (5 bases each). In germline, CDR1 is SGDLS, CDR2 YYNGEE. This CDR3 contains 16 residues. Trimming left V 0 bases short and J 3 bases short, with 16 bases between. CDR3 in DNA: TGTGCCAGCAGCGTAGGAGGGGCGGATGGTTACTACGAGCAGTACTTC. Residues: CASSVGGADGYYEQYF.

This clone was counted only a few times. The J gene is TRBJ1-4, the V gene TRBV20-1; D might be TRBD1 (5 bases). There are 14 residues in the CDR3. Germline V gene lookup returns CDR1 DFQATT and CDR2 SNEGSKA (reference sequence). Trimming stripped 0 bases from V and 8 bases from J, with 13 bases between. The CDR3 DNA follows: TGCAGTGCTAGAGATGGAGGGGATTTCGAAAAACTGTTTTTT. Amino acids: CSARDGGDFEKLFF.

Of note for this clone: A read error is possible here, since a much larger clone lies one base away. J is TRBJ1-2 and V is TRBV20-1; TRBD1 matches at 10 bases. V shed 7 bases, J shed 9 bases, and the junction held 11 bases outside the gene matches. In germline, CDR1 is DFQATT, CDR2 SNEGSKA (reference sequence). The CDR3 covers 13 residues. CDR3 nucleotide sequence: TGCAGTGTTAAGACAGGGGGCTCTGCTTGCTACACCTTC. This encodes CSVKTGGSACYTF.

This clone turned up a few times. V is TRBV28 and J is TRBJ1-2; the D gene is possibly TRBD1 (6 bases). CDR1 and CDR2 (germline): MDHEN, SYDVKM. Trimming pared 1 base from V and 4 bases from J, leaving 13 bases between. This CDR3 has 15 amino acids. The DNA of the CDR3 is TGTGCCAGCAGTTTATACCGGGACACCTCCTATGGCTACACCTTC. Protein: CASSLYRDTSYGYTF.

A note on this clone: The junction shows a germline mismatch at one end, possibly a read error. This chain joins TRBV6-8 and TRBJ2-1, with TRBD2 matching 7 bases. Germline V lookup: CDR1 MNHGY, CDR2 SAAAGT. The CDR3 length is 17 residues. The CDR3 coding sequence is TGTGCCAGCACTTACTTAAGAGCGGGATATGGATATAATGAGCAGTTCTTC. It yields the protein CASTYLRAGYGYNEQFF.

This clone was observed a few times. Sequence at one end of the junction differs from germline and may be a read error. The chain couples TRBV7-6 to TRBJ2-1; TRBD1 matches 7 bases. Germline values: CDR1 SGHVS, CDR2 FNYEAQ. This CDR3 spans 16 amino acids. DNA for the CDR3: TGCGCCAGCAGTCCTAGACAGGGAGAAACCTACAATGAGCAGTTCTTC. Encoded protein: CASSPRQGETYNEQFF.

The sample holds a few counts of this clone. The chain joins TRBV6-1 to TRBJ1-1; unclear D gene. The V end was cut by 5 bases, the J end by 2 bases, with 12 bases between. Germline V lookup: CDR1 MNHNS, CDR2 SASEGT. This CDR3 region has 14 residues. The CDR3, as DNA: TGTGCCAGCAGTAGTACGGAGAGTAACACTGAAGCTTTCTTT. It translates to CASSSTESNTEAFF.

J is TRBJ1-3 and V is TRBV12-3 or TRBV12-4; D not resolved. There are 13 residues in the CDR3. V shed 6 bases and J shed 4 bases, with 10 bases lying between them. The CDR3 DNA is TGTGCCAGCAGCCCCTTGGGGGGAAACACCATATATTTT. It yields the protein CASSPLGGNTIYF.

The chain has TRBV7-3 and TRBJ2-2; possibly TRBD1 for D (5 bases). Germline V gene data show CDR1 as SGHTA and CDR2 as FQGTGA. Deletions cut 4 bases from V and 6 bases from J, with 12 bases between. The CDR3 consists of 14 residues. CDR3 amino acids: CASSSQGFSGELFF. The CDR3 coding sequence is TGTGCCAGCAGCTCCCAGGGATTCTCCGGGGAGCTGTTTTTT.

This clone occurred a few times. V gene TRBV6-1 combines with J gene TRBJ1-2; TRBD1 agrees at 9 bases. This CDR3 comprises 13 residues. CDR1 and CDR2 (germline): MNHNS, SASEGT. Trimming at V came to 6 bases and at J to 4 bases, leaving 3 bases not matched to a gene. The CDR3: CASSWDRAYGYTF. Here the CDR3 DNA reads TGTGCCAGCAGCTGGGACAGGGCCTATGGCTACACCTTC.

The gene calls are TRBV19 and TRBJ1-1; weak D call: TRBD1 (5 bases). This CDR3 comprises 13 residues. The germline V and J ends were trimmed by 7 bases and 0 bases, with 9 bases remaining between them. Germline CDR1 is LNHDA and CDR2 is SQIVND (reference sequence). CDR3 residues: CASTRGLNTEAFF. CDR3 nucleotides: TGTGCCAGTACGAGGGGTCTGAACACTGAAGCTTTCTTT.

A few counts support this clone. The gene calls are TRBV7-3 and TRBJ2-2, with D unclear. The V end was cut by 2 bases, the J end by 3 bases, with 4 bases between. The CDR3 covers 13 residues. Looked up from germline, CDR1 is SGHTA and CDR2 is FQGTGA. The CDR3 here is CASSLEHTGELFF. The DNA for the CDR3 is TGTGCCAGCAGCTTAGAGCACACCGGGGAGCTGTTTTTT.

This rearrangement joins TRBV12-3 or TRBV12-4 to TRBJ2-7; a possible D gene is TRBD2 (6 bases). The CDR3 is 14 residues long. The V and J ends lost 7 bases and 5 bases respectively, with 18 bases between them. For the CDR3, the DNA is TGTGCCAGCACTGGAGTGGGGGGTAGGGACGAGCAGTACTTC. Amino acids: CASTGVGGRDEQYF.

This clone was counted between two and nine times. This sequence joins TRBV28 and TRBJ1-1, with TRBD1 matching 8 bases. The CDR3 runs to 14 residues. Germline CDR1 and CDR2: MDHEN and SYDVKM. V lost 2 bases and J lost 1; bases outside the gene matches: 0. Here the CDR3 reads CASSLGTGNTEAFF. As DNA, the CDR3 is TGTGCCAGCAGTTTAGGGACAGGGAACACTGAAGCTTTCTTT.